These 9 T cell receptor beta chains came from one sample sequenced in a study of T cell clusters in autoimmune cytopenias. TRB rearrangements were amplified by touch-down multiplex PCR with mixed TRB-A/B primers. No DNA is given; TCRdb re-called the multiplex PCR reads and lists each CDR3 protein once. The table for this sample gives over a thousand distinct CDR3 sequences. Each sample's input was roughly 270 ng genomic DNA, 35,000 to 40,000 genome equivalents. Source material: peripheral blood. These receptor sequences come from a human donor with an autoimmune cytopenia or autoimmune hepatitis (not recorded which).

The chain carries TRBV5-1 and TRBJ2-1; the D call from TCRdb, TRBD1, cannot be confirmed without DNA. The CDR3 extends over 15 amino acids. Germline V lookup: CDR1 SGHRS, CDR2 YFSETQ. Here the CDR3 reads CASIQDDPLYNEQFF.

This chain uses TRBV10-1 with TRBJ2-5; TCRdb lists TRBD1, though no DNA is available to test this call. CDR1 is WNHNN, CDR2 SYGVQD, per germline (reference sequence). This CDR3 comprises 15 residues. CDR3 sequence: CASSEGQGGPETQYF.

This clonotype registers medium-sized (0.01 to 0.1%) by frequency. The CDR3 protein is CASSLGGGYEQYF. The rearrangement joins TRBV5-4 to TRBJ2-7; absent DNA, TCRdb's TRBD1 call cannot be checked. The CDR3 runs to 13 residues. Germline loops: CDR1 SGHNT, CDR2 YYREEE (reference sequence).

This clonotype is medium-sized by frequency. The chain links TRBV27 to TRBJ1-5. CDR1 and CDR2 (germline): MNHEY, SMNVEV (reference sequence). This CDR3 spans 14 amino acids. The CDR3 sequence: CASSLSAGVQPQHF.

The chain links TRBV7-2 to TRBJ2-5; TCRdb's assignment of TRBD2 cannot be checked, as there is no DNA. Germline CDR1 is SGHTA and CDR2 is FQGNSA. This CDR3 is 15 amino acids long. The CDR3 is CASSFQRGAGETQYF.

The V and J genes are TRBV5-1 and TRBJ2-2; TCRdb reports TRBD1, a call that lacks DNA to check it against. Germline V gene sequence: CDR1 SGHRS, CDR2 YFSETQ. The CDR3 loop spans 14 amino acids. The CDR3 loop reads CASSLAEHSRDSFF. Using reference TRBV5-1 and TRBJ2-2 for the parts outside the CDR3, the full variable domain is KAGVTQTPRYLIKTRGQQVTLSCSPISGHRSVSWYQQTPGQGLQFLFEYFSETQRNKGNFPGRFSGRQFSNSRSEMNVSTLELGDSALYLCASSLAEHSRDSFFGEGSRLTVL.

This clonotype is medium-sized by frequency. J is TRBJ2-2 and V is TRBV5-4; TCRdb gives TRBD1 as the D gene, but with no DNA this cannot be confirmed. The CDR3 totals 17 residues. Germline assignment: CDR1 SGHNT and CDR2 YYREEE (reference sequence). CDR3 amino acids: CASSSGAGQGNTGELFF.

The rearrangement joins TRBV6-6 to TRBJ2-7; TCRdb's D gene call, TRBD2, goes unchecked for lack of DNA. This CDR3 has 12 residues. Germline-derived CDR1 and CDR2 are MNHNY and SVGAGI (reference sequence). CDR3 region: CADPGLLGEQYF.

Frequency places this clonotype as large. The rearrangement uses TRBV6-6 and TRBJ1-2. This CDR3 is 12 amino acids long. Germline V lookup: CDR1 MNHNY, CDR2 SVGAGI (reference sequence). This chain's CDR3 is CASGYNIYGYTF.